A single T cell receptor (beta chain) is shown here with its context. Its specificity is unknown. The CDR3 has 17 residues. Per germline, CDR1 SGHTA and CDR2 FQGNSA. Preparation of TRB cDNA libraries relied on 5' RACE carrying UMI labels. No DNA is given; TCRdb re-called the 5' RACE reads and lists each CDR3 protein once. This table holds 55,000 to 65,000 distinct CDR3 sequences. These data belong to a study of CXCR3-negative and CXCR3-positive naive CD8 T cells. Regarding the study as a whole: In CXCR3-positive naive cells, the TRB CDR3s were more hydrophobic than in CXCR3-negative naive cells.

The sample was naive CXCR3+ CD8+ T cells from blood. Described subset: CD45RO-CCR7+CD27+CD95- naive CD8+ T cells expressing CXCR3 (TNR3+). The clonotype was recovered from a human donor in good health. Some clones in this sample may be carry-over from other donors' samples. The V and J genes are TRBV7-2 and TRBJ1-4; lacking DNA, the TRBD1 call made by TCRdb goes unchecked. The CDR3 is CASSLAPGGTANEKLFF.